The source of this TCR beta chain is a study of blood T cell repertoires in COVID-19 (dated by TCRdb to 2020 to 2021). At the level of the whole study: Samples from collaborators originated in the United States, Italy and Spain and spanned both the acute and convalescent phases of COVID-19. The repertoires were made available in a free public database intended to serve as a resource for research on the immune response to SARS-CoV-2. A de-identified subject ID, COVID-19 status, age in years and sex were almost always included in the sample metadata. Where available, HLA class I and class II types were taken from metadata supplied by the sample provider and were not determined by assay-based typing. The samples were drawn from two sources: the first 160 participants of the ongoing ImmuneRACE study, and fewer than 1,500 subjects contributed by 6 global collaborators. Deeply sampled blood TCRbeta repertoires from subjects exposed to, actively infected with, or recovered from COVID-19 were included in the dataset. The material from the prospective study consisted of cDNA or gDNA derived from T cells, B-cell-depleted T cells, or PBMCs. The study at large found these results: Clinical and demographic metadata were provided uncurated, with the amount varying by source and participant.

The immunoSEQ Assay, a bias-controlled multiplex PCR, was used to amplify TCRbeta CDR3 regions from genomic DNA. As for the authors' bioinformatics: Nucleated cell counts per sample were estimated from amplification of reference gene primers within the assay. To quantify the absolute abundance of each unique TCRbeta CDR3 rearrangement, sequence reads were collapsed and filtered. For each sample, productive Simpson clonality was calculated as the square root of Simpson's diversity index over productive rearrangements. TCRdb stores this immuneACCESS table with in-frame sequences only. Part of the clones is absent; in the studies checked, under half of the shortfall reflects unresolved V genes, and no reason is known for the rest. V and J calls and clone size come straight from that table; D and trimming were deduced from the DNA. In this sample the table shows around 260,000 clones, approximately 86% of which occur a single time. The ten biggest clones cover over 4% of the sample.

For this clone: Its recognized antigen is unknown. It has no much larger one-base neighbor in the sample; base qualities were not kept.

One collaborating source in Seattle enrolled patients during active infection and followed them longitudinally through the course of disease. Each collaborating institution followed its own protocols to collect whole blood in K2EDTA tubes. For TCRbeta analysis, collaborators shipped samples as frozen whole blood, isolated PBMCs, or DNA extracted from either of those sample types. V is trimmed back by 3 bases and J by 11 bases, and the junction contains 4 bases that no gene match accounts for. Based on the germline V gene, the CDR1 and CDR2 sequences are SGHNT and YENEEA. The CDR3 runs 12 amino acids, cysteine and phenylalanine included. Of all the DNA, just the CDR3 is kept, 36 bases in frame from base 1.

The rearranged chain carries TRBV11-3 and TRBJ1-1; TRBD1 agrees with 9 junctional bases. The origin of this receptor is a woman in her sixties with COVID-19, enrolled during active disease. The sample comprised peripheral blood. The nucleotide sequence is TGTGCCAGCAGCTTTACAGGGGGCAATGCTTTCTTT. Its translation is CASSFTGGNAFF. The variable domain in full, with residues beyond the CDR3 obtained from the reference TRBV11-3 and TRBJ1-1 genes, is EAGVVQSPRYKIIEKKQPVAFWCNPISGHNTLYWYLQNLGQGPELLIRYENEEAVDDSQLPKDRFSAERLKGVDSTLKIQPAELGDSAVYLCASSFTGGNAFFGQGTRLTVV.